The rows below give T cell receptor beta chains drawn from one sample of a study of neurological immune-mediated disorders. TCRdb reanalysed the 5' RACE reads using MiXCR and keeps one entry per CDR3 protein. This sample has roughly 61,000 distinct CDR3 sequences, with approximately 25% found just once. Material for sequencing was PBMCs. Source of these receptors: a man between 60 and 75 years old with HTLV-1-associated myelopathy (HAM/TSP). CDR3s include the opening cysteine and the closing phenylalanine or tryptophan. Fields, in order: J gene, clone size, V gene, D gene, CDR3 protein, CDR3 DNA. A D gene is named only where the DNA matches it firmly. The listing skips clone size in some rows; elsewhere it reads once, few, many or a size class.

TRBJ2-5 many TRBV4-1 NA CASSQDGGTVVETQYF TGCGCCAGCAGCCAAGACGGCGGGACAGTTGTTGAGACCCAGTACTTC
TRBJ1-5 few TRBV20-1 NA CSAVVGEGSQPQHF TGCAGTGCTGTAGTGGGGGAAGGGAGTCAGCCCCAGCATTTT
TRBJ1-1 many TRBV10-3 NA CAISVGAGNTEAFF TGTGCCATCAGTGTTGGGGCAGGCAACACTGAAGCTTTCTTT
TRBJ2-1 many TRBV5-1 TRBD1 CASSLDRGPYNEQFF TGCGCCAGCAGCTTGGACAGGGGGCCCTACAATGAGCAGTTCTTC
TRBJ2-7 NA TRBV11-2 TRBD1 CASSPYRGPYEQYF TGTGCCAGCAGCCCTTACAGGGGACCCTACGAGCAGTACTTC
TRBJ1-6 once TRBV12-3/TRBV12-4 TRBD1 CASTSHRGLSPLHF TGTGCCAGCACATCTCACAGGGGGTTGTCACCCCTCCACTTT
TRBJ2-5 NA TRBV10-2 NA CASSGRQGETQYF TGCGCCAGCAGTGGGAGGCAAGGAGAGACCCAGTACTTC
TRBJ2-1 many TRBV18 NA CASSPGFSYNEQFF TGTGCCAGCTCACCAGGGTTCTCCTACAATGAGCAGTTCTTC
TRBJ2-7 few TRBV20-1 TRBD2 CRAAGGGSGYEQYF TGCAGAGCCGCGGGGGGCGGGAGTGGTTACGAGCAGTACTTC
TRBJ2-5 few TRBV29-1 TRBD2 CSVAPTSGRAGETQYF TGCAGCGTTGCCCCGACTAGCGGGAGAGCGGGCGAGACCCAGTACTTC
TRBJ2-5 many TRBV6-1 NA CASGGRAGTQYF TGTGCCAGCGGGGGGCGAGCTGGGACCCAGTACTTC
TRBJ2-7 many TRBV5-1 TRBD1 CASTRTGTEQYF TGCGCCAGCACCCGGACAGGGACCGAGCAGTACTTC
TRBJ2-7 NA TRBV29-1 NA CSVERDNSYEQYF TGCAGCGTTGAACGGGACAACTCCTACGAGCAGTACTTC
TRBJ2-3 many TRBV5-1 NA CASSLWRSTDTQYF TGCGCCAGCAGCTTGTGGAGGAGCACAGATACGCAGTATTTT
TRBJ2-1 many TRBV20-1 NA CSAETGLNLGNEQFF TGCAGTGCTGAAACCGGACTCAACTTGGGCAATGAGCAGTTCTTC
TRBJ2-1 many TRBV15 NA CATSGFQGGEQFF TGTGCCACCAGCGGATTCCAGGGGGGTGAGCAGTTCTTC
TRBJ1-2 many TRBV28 NA CASSLGGGRIINYGYTF TGTGCCAGCAGCCTAGGGGGGGGACGGATAATTAACTATGGCTACACCTTC
TRBJ2-7 many TRBV20-1 NA CSARDPGSGGEQYF TGCAGTGCTAGAGATCCCGGGAGTGGTGGCGAGCAGTACTTC
TRBJ2-2 many TRBV3-1 TRBD1 CASSQDPGGGNTGELFF TGTGCCAGCAGCCAAGATCCAGGGGGTGGTAACACCGGGGAGCTGTTTTTT
TRBJ2-2 many TRBV20-1 NA CSARQGFGTGELFF TGCAGTGCTAGACAGGGTTTTGGGACCGGGGAGCTGTTTTTT
TRBJ1-2 many TRBV20-1 NA CSAPTIDYGYTF TGCAGTGCCCCGACGATAGACTATGGCTACACCTTC
TRBJ2-1 many TRBV4-1 NA CASSLTGIRYNEQFF TGCGCCAGCAGCCTCACAGGGATCCGGTACAATGAGCAGTTCTTC
TRBJ2-5 NA TRBV15 NA CATSETLYQETQYF TGTGCCACCAGCGAAACCTTGTACCAAGAGACCCAGTACTTC
TRBJ2-1 NA TRBV10-3 TRBD2 CASRRGVGVGVDEQFF TGTGCCAGCCGACGGGGGGTGGGAGTAGGGGTCGATGAGCAGTTCTTC
TRBJ2-7 NA TRBV28 NA CATGGRGLGEQYF TGTGCCACCGGGGGCCGGGGGCTCGGCGAGCAGTACTTC